This T cell receptor beta chain was profiled in a study of early T cells in non-severe SARS-CoV-2 infection (dated by TCRdb to the early 2020s). Background for the entire study: Because TCR sequencing was done on bulk RNA from unsorted whole blood, the alpha and beta chains could not be paired. Points the paper makes about the study in general: VDJdb matching was skewed toward anti-spike CD8 responses, so virus-specific expansions were likely underestimated and private and CD4 specificities were missed.

The study was a case-control design nested within a healthcare worker cohort in London, UK, with weekly nasopharyngeal swab PCR tests and blood sampling. Between 23 and 31 March 2020, the week of the UK lockdown, healthcare workers were enrolled and then followed up weekly for as long as 16 weeks. V drops 4 bases and J drops 6 bases, leaving 7 bases in between. As encoded in the germline V gene, CDR1 is SGHAT while CDR2 is FQNNGV. The CDR3 measures 12 amino acids from cysteine to phenylalanine. Only CDR3 DNA is held: 36 bases, read in frame from base 1. In its sample, this clonotype was seen a few times. It has no known antigen specificity. No clone much larger than this one lies a single base away; base qualities are absent. The library was produced with 5' RACE. The reads were generated on a NextSeq 500. The TCR library protocol attached unique molecular identifiers to individual cDNA molecules to correct for sequencing error and PCR bias. TCR alpha and beta chains were both sequenced, and the abundances of alpha and beta sequences in each sample were closely correlated with each other. The study's own analysis went as follows. Decombinator V4 was used to perform V gene, J gene and CDR3 annotation of TCR sequences. Expanded TCRs were defined as changing significantly between any two time points under a Poisson model with p below 0.0001. Abundances of TCRs were expressed as counts per million after normalisation to the total number of TCRs sequenced in each sample. MAIT TCRs were defined by TRAV1-2 paired with TRAJ12, TRAJ20 or TRAJ33, and iNKT TCRs by TRAV10 paired with TRAJ18. A search of VDJdb, accessed on 1 November 2021, was run for TCRs annotated to CMV, EBV and SARS-CoV-2, with TCRs annotated for multiple antigens excluded. TCRdb ran its own pipeline on the public reads, namely fastp trimming at Q25 and MiXCR clone calling, and kept in-frame beta chains. Each CDR3 protein gets just one entry, which takes the most common genes and DNA from the rows behind it. These V and J calls rely on TCRdb rather than the paper's analysis. The sample has tens of thousands of distinct CDR3 sequences on record, about 5% of them singletons. About 8% of the sample lies in the top ten.

The clonotype was recovered from an adult who was a healthcare worker with PCR-confirmed SARS-CoV-2 infection or an uninfected control (not recorded which). The rearrangement joined TRBV11-2 to TRBJ2-4; the D gene lacks a confident call. The sample was whole blood. In nucleotides, the sequence is TGTGCCAGCAGCTCGGGTGCAAACATTCAGTACTTC. Translated, it reads CASSSGANIQYF.